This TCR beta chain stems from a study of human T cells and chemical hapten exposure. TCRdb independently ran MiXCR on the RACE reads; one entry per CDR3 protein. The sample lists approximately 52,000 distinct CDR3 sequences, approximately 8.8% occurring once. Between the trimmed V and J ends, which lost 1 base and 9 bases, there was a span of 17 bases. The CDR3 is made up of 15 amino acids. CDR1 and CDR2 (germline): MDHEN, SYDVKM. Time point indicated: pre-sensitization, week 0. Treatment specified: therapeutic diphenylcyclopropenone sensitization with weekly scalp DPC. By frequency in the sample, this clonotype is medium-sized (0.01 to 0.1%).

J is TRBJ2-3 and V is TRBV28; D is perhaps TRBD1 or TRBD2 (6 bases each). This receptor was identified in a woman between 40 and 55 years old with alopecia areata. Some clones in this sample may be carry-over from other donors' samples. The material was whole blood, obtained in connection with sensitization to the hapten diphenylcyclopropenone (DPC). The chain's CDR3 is CASSLSGAPRETQYF. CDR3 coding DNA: TGTGCCAGCAGTTTATCGGGGGCGCCTCGGGAGACGCAGTATTTT.